This is a list of T cell receptor beta chains from one sample in a study of neoadjuvant nivolumab and ipilimumab in lung cancer. Repertoires were generated with immunoSEQ multiplex PCR, while TCRdb's copy carries only in-frame clones and drops some. The data contain approximately 23,000 clones, approximately 77% of them seen just once; the ten biggest clones take up 23%. Specimen: peripheral blood, collected before neoadjuvant nivolumab, alone or with ipilimumab. These receptors were collected from an adult with non-small cell lung cancer. Each CDR3 is given with its conserved first and last residue.

v_call cdr3_aa
TRBV6-5 CASSDSGYYEQYF
TRBV5-6 CASSLVGPDSGNTIYF
TRBV14 CASSQTGLGTEQYF
TRBV11-3 CASSQETGGPNEQFF
TRBV7-2 CASSLPTGAARETQYF
TRBV5-8 CASSLTTTQSF
TRBV18 CASFQGSYGYTF
TRBV30 CAWSVGTSGMGTQYF
TRBV9 CASSPLPEIQPQHF
TRBV29-1 CSASGNQETQYF
TRBV7-2 CASSSNSYNEQFF
TRBV7-2 CASSRIWGGTGELFF
TRBV6-1 CASTQGPYEQYF
TRBV7-9 CASSFLSGAGSEQYF
TRBV6-1 CASSALNYEQYF
TRBV11-2 CASSGPGGLAEQYF
TRBV15 CATSRDPRNIQYF
TRBV7-7 CASSPGLAGENEQFF
TRBV4-1 CASSQGTGMWAEAFF
TRBV11-3 CASSTASGQGSFSGNTIYF
TRBV28 CASRTGLLYEQYF
TRBV5-1 CATAVDSSYNEQFF
TRBV10-3 CATRRGETQYF
TRBV30 CAWSGLAGNEQFF
TRBV7-2 CASSPDSNNEKLFF
TRBV28 CASRRDRAAVAFF
TRBV7-2 CASSLASGTDTQYF
TRBV28 CASRAYYGYTF
TRBV6-1 CASSVGRTSEAFF
TRBV7-2 CASSLNIDTQYF
TRBV4-1 CASSQRLASYEQYF
TRBV29-1 CSVDPPGQGSYGYTF
TRBV5-4 CASSNEGQDSYEQYF
TRBV7-9 CASSSGDRGVGGYTF
TRBV7-6 CASSLVGTAGFYGYTF
TRBV28 CASITDSHQPQHF
TRBV6-1 CASRTTGFSNYGYTF
TRBV18 CASSPAGTQNTGELFF
TRBV7-9 CASSTLMGGTYEQYF
TRBV5-4 CASSWGTEYYGYTF
TRBV4-2 CASSHLGPGNTIYF
TRBV9 CASSVESPSRDRVYETEAFF
TRBV11-2 CASSQGDTQYF